This T cell receptor (beta chain) originates from a study of T-cell reconstitution after alpha-beta-depleted transplantation in children (dated by TCRdb to the mid-2010s). Concerning the study at large: T-cell immune reconstitution after TCRalphabeta/CD19-depleted allogeneic hematopoietic cell transplantation in children was quantitatively tracked in the study by means of TCR repertoire profiling. What the work shows at the level of the full study, not this receptor alone: The apparently early recovery of alphabetaT-cell counts about two months after transplant reportedly depended on only several hundred rapidly expanded clones that came from non-depleted graft cells. The high TCRbeta diversity at day 60 in some patients was ascribed to recipient T cells and intrathymic progenitors that had survived conditioning. Over subsequent months, a decline in hyperexpanded clone frequencies was noted, and after one year, T-cell counts and TCRbeta diversity were mostly ascribed to newly produced T cells.

The time point label for this specimen denotes: day 60 (about 2 months) after transplantation. This specimen's treatment or condition label, per the study, means: allogeneic hematopoietic cell transplantation with graft depleted of TCRalphabeta T cells and CD19 B cells. TCRalphabeta/CD19-depleted allogeneic hematopoietic cell grafts were given to the transplant recipients, all of whom were children. The library came from PCR. For sequencing, an Illumina HiSeq 2500 was employed. To normalize quantification of the TCRbeta repertoire, the TCR libraries were built with molecular barcoding that relied on unique molecular identifiers. TCRdb trimmed public reads at Q25 via fastp, called clones via MiXCR and kept in-frame beta chains. When rows share a CDR3 protein, they turn into one entry using the most common DNA and genes. Present in this sample are over 100,000 distinct CDR3 sequences, less than 6% of which were seen just once. The top ten clones comprise about 6% of the sample.

V gives up 0 bases and J gives up 2 bases, and the segment between their germline ends measures 5 bases. Counted from cysteine to phenylalanine, this CDR3 has 13 amino acids. Here the CDR3 DNA is all that survives: 39 bases in frame from base 1. The table lists this clonotype with many counts. Its target antigen remains unknown. Per-nucleotide qualities are absent, and no much larger clonotype sits a single base away. This sample comprised PBMCs, mostly from graft donor cells, obtained 60 days after TCRalphabeta/CD19-depleted stem cell transplant. Recombination connected TRBV12-3 or TRBV12-4 to TRBJ2-7; no confident D gene assignment can be made. This TCR was recovered from a female patient between 2 and 10 years old who had a stem cell transplant for Fanconi anemia, so the T cells may come from the graft donor. The CDR3 here reads CASSLAATYEQYF. Here is the DNA: TGTGCCAGCAGTTTAGCGGCCACCTACGAGCAGTACTTC.